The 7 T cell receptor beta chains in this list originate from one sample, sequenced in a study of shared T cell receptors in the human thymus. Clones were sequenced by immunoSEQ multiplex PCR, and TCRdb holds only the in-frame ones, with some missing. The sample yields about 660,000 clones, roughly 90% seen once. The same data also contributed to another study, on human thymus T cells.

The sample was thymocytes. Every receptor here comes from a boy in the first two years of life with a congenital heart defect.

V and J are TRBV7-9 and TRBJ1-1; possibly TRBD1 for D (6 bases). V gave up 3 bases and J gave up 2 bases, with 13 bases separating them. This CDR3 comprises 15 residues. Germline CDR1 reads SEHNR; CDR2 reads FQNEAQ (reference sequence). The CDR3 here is CASSFYREGNTEAFF. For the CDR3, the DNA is TGTGCCAGCAGCTTCTACAGGGAGGGAAACACTGAAGCTTTCTTT.

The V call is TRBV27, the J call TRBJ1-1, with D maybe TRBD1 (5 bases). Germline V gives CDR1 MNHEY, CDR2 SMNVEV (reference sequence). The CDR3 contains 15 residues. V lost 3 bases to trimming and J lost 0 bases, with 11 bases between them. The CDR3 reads CASSFGGDMNTEAFF. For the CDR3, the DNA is TGTGCCAGCAGTTTTGGGGGGGATATGAACACTGAAGCTTTCTTT.

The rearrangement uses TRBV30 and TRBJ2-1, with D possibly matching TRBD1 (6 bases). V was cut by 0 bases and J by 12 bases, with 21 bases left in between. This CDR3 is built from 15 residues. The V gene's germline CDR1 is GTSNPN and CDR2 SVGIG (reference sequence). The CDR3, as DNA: TGTGCCTGGAGTGTTCAGTCTAGAGGGGGTGATGGGCAGTTCTTC. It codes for CAWSVQSRGGDGQFF.

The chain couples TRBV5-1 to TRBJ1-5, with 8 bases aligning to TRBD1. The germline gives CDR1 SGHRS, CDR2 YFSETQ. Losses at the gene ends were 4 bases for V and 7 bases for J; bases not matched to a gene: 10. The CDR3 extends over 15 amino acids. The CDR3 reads CASSEPDRAGQPQHF. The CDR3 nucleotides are TGCGCCAGCAGCGAGCCGGACAGGGCGGGCCAGCCCCAGCATTTT.

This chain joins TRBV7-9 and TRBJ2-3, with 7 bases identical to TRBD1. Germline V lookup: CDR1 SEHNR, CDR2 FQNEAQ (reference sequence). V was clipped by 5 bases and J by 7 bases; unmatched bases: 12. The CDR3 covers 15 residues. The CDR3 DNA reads TGTGCCAGCAGCCTAGAGGGGGAACAGGGGAATACGCAGTATTTT. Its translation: CASSLEGEQGNTQYF.

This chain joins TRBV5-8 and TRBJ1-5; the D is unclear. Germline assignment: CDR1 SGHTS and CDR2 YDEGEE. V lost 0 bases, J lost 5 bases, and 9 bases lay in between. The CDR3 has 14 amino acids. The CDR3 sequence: CASSLAQRDQPQHF. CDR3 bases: TGTGCCAGCAGCTTGGCCCAGAGGGATCAGCCCCAGCATTTT.

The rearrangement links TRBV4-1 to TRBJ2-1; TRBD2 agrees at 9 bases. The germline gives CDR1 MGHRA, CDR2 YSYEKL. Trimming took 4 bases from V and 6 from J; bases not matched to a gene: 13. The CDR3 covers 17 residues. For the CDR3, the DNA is TGCGCCAGCAGCCCCACCGACCTACTAGCGGGCCTCAATGAGCAGTTCTTC. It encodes CASSPTDLLAGLNEQFF.